The 9 T cell receptor beta chains listed next were all sequenced from one sample in a study of blood T cells in healthy people across ages. Primed by a sample-barcoded 5' primer and a J-beta primer mix, a second PCR proceeded for roughly 7 to 11 cycles. TCRdb re-called the 5' RACE reads with MiXCR, one entry per CDR3 protein. The data contain fewer than 1,000,000 distinct CDR3 sequences, about half of them singletons. Sequenced sample: blood. The receptors were gathered from a man older than 75 in good health.

To note about this clonotype: An end of the junction does not agree with germline; a read error may underlie this. The chain is built from TRBV24-1 and TRBJ2-1; no firm D call. The CDR3 extends over 12 amino acids. In germline, CDR1 is KGHDR, CDR2 SFDVKD. This CDR3 reads CATSERHNERFF. In DNA, the CDR3 is TGTGCCACCAGTGAGCGACACAATGAGCGGTTCTTC.

This clonotype was picked up a small number of times. The rearrangement joins TRBV5-8 to TRBJ1-2; D not certain. Germline CDR1 reads SGHTS; CDR2 reads YDEGEE. Trimming left V 0 bases short and J 3 bases short, with 6 bases between. The CDR3 has 13 amino acids. The CDR3 sequence is CASSLVTDYGYTF. In DNA form, the CDR3 reads TGTGCCAGCAGCTTGGTCACGGACTATGGCTACACCTTC. The whole variable domain, remainder taken from reference TRBV5-8 and TRBJ1-2, is EAGVTQSPTHLIKTRGQQATLRCSPISGHTSVYWYQQALGLGLQFLLWYDEGEERNRGNFPPRFSGRQFPNYSSELNVNALELEDSALYLCASSLVTDYGYTFGSGTRLTVV.

This clonotype showed up just a few times. The gene calls are TRBV29-1 and TRBJ1-4, with a weak D call TRBD1 (5 bases). Germline CDR1 is SQVTM and CDR2 is ANQGSEA. Trimming took off 7 bases at V and 2 bases at J, with 8 bases between the two ends. This CDR3 contains 12 residues. CDR3 loop: CSGRATNEKLFF. The CDR3 nucleotides read TGCAGCGGCAGGGCTACTAATGAAAAACTGTTTTTT.

This sequence joins TRBV27 and TRBJ1-2; perhaps TRBD1 as D (5 bases). There are 13 residues in the CDR3. V gave up 5 bases and J gave up 4 bases, with 11 bases separating them. Germline CDR1 is MNHEY and CDR2 is SMNVEV (reference sequence). DNA of the CDR3: TGTGCCAGCAGTGGAGGGGACTTCTATGGCTACACCTTC. Residues: CASSGGDFYGYTF.

The table lists this clonotype with a few counts. A junction boundary mismatches the germline segment, possibly from a read error. CDR3 coding DNA: TGCGCCAACAGCTTGCAGGCCTTAAACAATGAGCAGTTCTTC. Protein product: CANSLQALNNEQFF. The rearrangement joins TRBV5-1 to TRBJ2-1; D not resolved. The CDR3 has 14 amino acids. In germline, CDR1 is SGHRS, CDR2 YFSETQ.

The rearrangement links TRBV12-3 or TRBV12-4 to TRBJ2-5; a weak D match, TRBD1 (5 bases). The ends were cut back, 4 bases at V and 1 base at J, with 10 bases in the middle. This CDR3 has 14 amino acids. The CDR3 here is CASSSPDTQETQYF. The CDR3 DNA reads TGTGCCAGCAGTTCCCCGGACACCCAAGAGACCCAGTACTTC.

The chain has TRBV7-9 and TRBJ1-1; the D gene is possibly TRBD1 (5 bases). Looked up from germline, CDR1 is SEHNR and CDR2 is FQNEAQ (reference sequence). The V and J ends lost 3 bases and 8 bases respectively, with 13 bases between them. The CDR3 is made up of 13 amino acids. The CDR3 DNA reads TGTGCCAGCAGCTTGTTCAGGGACCTCGAAGCTTTCTTT. It yields the protein CASSLFRDLEAFF.

The chain couples TRBV20-1 to TRBJ2-2, with D hard to call. The germline CDR1 and CDR2 sequences are DFQATT and SNEGSKA (reference sequence). The CDR3 covers 12 residues. V shed 6 bases and J shed 6 bases, with 11 bases lying between them. The CDR3 region has the DNA TGCAGTGCCCTTTACAGATCCGGGGAGCTGTTTTTT. Its translation is CSALYRSGELFF.

This chain joins TRBV28 and TRBJ1-4, with D unclear. Trimming pared 5 bases from V and 8 bases from J, leaving 12 bases between. CDR3 length: 13 residues. From germline, CDR1 is MDHEN and CDR2 SYDVKM. In nucleotides, the CDR3 is TGTGCCAGCAGTACAACAAGAGGAGAAAAACTGTTTTTT. The encoded protein is CASSTTRGEKLFF.